This T cell receptor (beta chain) was sequenced in a study of control samples from healthy donors and cancer patients. This clone was picked up one time. This table comes from immunoSEQ multiplex PCR, and its TCRdb copy is limited to in-frame clones, with some not included. The repertoire holds 100,000 to 150,000 clones, approximately 92% seen once, with around 5.1% in the top ten. The source is a man younger than 35 in good health. Sequencing was carried out using blood.

CDR3 DNA: TGTGCCAGCAGTGCCGCCGGGACAGTGGGAGCTTTCTTT. It is translated as CASSAAGTVGAFF. This rearrangement joins TRBV6-1 to TRBJ1-1, with TRBD1 identical over 7 bases. V shed 4 bases and J 10 bases; nucleotides not matched to a gene: 9. Germline V gene data show CDR1 as MNHNS and CDR2 as SASEGT. The CDR3 length is 13 residues.